A single sample is the source of the 2 T cell receptor beta chains below, sequenced in a study of CD4 and CD8 cells across lung adenocarcinoma regions. TCRdb reprocessed the PCR reads via MiXCR and lists one record per CDR3 protein. The repertoire holds about 23,000 distinct CDR3 sequences, with more than 45% as singletons. The specimen sequenced was CD4+ T cells from the center of a lung tumor. These receptors all stem from a male donor with lung adenocarcinoma. The CD4 and CD8 labels of this study may be unreliable.

This chain connects TRBV6-1 to TRBJ2-3; TRBD2 might be the D (7 bases). The CDR3 loop spans 17 amino acids. Trimming removed 7 bases at V and 5 bases at J, with 25 bases between. The V gene's germline CDR1 is MNHNS and CDR2 SASEGT. The CDR3 DNA follows: TGTGCCAGCAAGAGAGGGGGGGGGGCCTTTGCCAAAGATACGCAGTATTTT. It specifies CASKRGGGAFAKDTQYF.

Comments on this clonotype: A junction boundary mismatches the germline segment, possibly from a read error. The gene calls are TRBV10-2 and TRBJ2-1; D is ambiguous. Germline loops: CDR1 WSHSY, CDR2 SAAADI. There are 12 residues in the CDR3. The CDR3 loop reads CARTYNYDAQFF. CDR3 coding DNA: TGCGCCAGGACATACAACTACGATGCGCAGTTCTTT.